The 5 T cell receptor beta chains reported below all come from one sample, sequenced in a study of beta chain features in type 1 diabetes. All of the isolated RNA was reverse transcribed, so expressed TCRB transcripts were sequenced. Sequencing was performed with immunoSEQ multiplex PCR; in TCRdb, only in-frame clones are kept and a portion is missing. Altogether around 250,000 clones are present, about 25% being singletons, with the ten largest covering more than 3%. Specimen: central memory CD4+ T cells from blood. These receptors all come from a man aged 25-45 years in good health.

A few counts support this clone. J is TRBJ2-7 and V is TRBV12-5; 8 bases match TRBD2. J was trimmed by 6 bases and V by 6 bases; bases with no gene match: 10. This CDR3 spans 14 amino acids. Germline V gene lookup returns CDR1 LGHNT and CDR2 FRNRAP. The CDR3 bases are TGTGCTAGTGGCCAAAGCGGGGGTCCCTCCGAGCAGTACTTC. Translated: CASGQSGGPSEQYF.

The chain has TRBV4-3 and TRBJ2-5; D gene ambiguous. Trimming pared 0 bases from V and 9 bases from J, leaving 14 bases between. This CDR3 spans 14 amino acids. Looked up from germline, CDR1 is LGHNA and CDR2 is YSLEER. The CDR3 spells CASSQERARTAQYF. The CDR3 nucleotides read TGCGCCAGCAGCCAAGAAAGAGCACGGACGGCCCAGTACTTC.

The genes are TRBV7-9 and TRBJ2-7; TRBD1 matches at 9 bases. Looked up from germline, CDR1 is SEHNR and CDR2 is FQNEAQ (reference sequence). CDR3 length: 16 residues. After removal of 6 bases from V and 6 bases from J, the junction contained 15 bases not matched to a gene. CDR3 nucleotides: TGTGCCAGCAGTCTAACAGGGGGCCCCGCGGTAAGCGAGCAGTACTTC. Translation: CASSLTGGPAVSEQYF.

This clone occurred a few times. The chain links TRBV7-2 to TRBJ2-1; 9 nucleotides agree with TRBD1. CDR3 length: 16 amino acids. Germline V gene sequence: CDR1 SGHTA, CDR2 FQGNSA. The V and J ends lost 4 bases and 1 base, in that order; junction bases with no gene match: 5. The CDR3 coding sequence is TGTGCCAGCAGCTCGGCGGGGACAGGGTCCTACAATGAGCAGTTCTTC. It codes for CASSSAGTGSYNEQFF.

The chain has TRBV7-8 and TRBJ2-1; 7 positions match TRBD1. The germline gives CDR1 SGHVS, CDR2 FQNEAQ. The CDR3 totals 14 residues. J lost 3 bases, V lost 3 bases, and 2 bases had no gene match. CDR3 loop: CASSFRDSYNEQFF. As DNA, the CDR3 is TGTGCCAGCAGCTTCCGGGACAGCTACAATGAGCAGTTCTTC.